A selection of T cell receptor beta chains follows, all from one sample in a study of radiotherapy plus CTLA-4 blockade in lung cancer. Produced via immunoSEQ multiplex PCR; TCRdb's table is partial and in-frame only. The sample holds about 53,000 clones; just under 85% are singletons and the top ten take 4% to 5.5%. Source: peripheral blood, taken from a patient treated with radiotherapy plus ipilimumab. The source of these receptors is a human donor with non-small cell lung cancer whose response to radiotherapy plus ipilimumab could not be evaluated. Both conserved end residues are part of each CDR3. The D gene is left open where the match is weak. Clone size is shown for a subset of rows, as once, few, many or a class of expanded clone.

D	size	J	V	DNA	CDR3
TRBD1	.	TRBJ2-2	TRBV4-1	TGCGCCAGCAGCTCGAGGCTAACAGGGGAGTGGACCGGGGAGCTGTTTTTT	CASSSRLTGEWTGELFF
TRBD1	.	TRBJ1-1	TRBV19	TGTGCCAGTAGAGGGACAGGGCTGGCCACTGAAGCTTTCTTT	CASRGTGLATEAFF
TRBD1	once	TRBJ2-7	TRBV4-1	TGCGCCAGCAGCTCCCATGGTACTCCGGGACAGGGGTACCACGAGCAGTACTTC	CASSSHGTPGQGYHEQYF
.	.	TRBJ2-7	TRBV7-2	TGTGCCAGCAGCTTCACACGAAGCTCCTACGAGCAGTACTTC	CASSFTRSSYEQYF
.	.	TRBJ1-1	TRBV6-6	TGTGCCAGCAGTCTCCACAGGGTCGGGCTGAACACTGAAGCTTTCTTT	CASSLHRVGLNTEAFF
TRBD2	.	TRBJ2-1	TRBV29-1	TGCAGCGTTGAATTGGAGTGGAACGCGGGAGGGTCCTACAATGAGCAGTTCTTC	CSVELEWNAGGSYNEQFF
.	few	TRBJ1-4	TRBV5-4	TGTGCCAGCAGCTTGGCCACGGGTAACCAGGAAAAACTGTTTTTT	CASSLATGNQEKLFF
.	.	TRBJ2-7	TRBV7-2	TGTGCCAGCAGCTCCGGTAATCGCACGACAGCCTACGAGCAGTACTTC	CASSSGNRTTAYEQYF
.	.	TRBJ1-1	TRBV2	TGTGCCAGCGGAAGGGAGCAGAACACTGAAGCTTTCTTT	CASGREQNTEAFF
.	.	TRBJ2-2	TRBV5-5	TGTGCCAGCAGCCCCAACACTAGAACCGGGGAGCTGTTTTTT	CASSPNTRTGELFF
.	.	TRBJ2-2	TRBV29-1	TGCAGCGTTGAAGCCGACAGGCCCGGGGAGCTGTTTTTT	CSVEADRPGELFF
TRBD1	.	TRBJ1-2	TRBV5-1	TGCGCCAGCAGTCCACAGGGGTATGGCTACACCTTC	CASSPQGYGYTF
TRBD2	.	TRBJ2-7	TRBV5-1	TGCGCCAGCAGGCCTCGACTAGCGGGAGGGGGGGCAGAGCAGTACTTC	CASRPRLAGGGAEQYF
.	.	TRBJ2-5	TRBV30	TGTGCCTGGAGTGTACTGAGGGGGCAAGAGACCCAGTACTTC	CAWSVLRGQETQYF
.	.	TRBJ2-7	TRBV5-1	TGCGCCAGCAGCCGGGGGAGCTCCTACGAGCAGTACTTC	CASSRGSSYEQYF
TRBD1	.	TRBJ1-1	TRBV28	TGTGCCAGCAGTTTAGGACAGGGCCCTGAAGCTTTCTTT	CASSLGQGPEAFF
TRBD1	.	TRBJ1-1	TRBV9	TGTGCCAGCAGCTGGGGACAGGTGAACACTGAAGCTTTCTTT	CASSWGQVNTEAFF
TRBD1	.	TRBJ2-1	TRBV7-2	TGTGCCAGCAGCCCCCCGCGACAGGGGGCGACCAAGTTCTTC	CASSPPRQGATKFF